This TCR beta chain was retrieved from a study of regulatory T cells in long-lasting Graves disease. Study-wide context: Persistent Graves' disease denoted over 5 years of antithyroid drugs plus positive TSH receptor antibodies.

Libraries of TCR beta came from iRepertoire HTBI primers plus Arm-PCR of CDR3 regions. In the authors' workflow: Across samples, around 60 TRBV and about 15 TRBJ segments were found. TCRdb used MiXCR to reprocess the multiplex PCR reads, holding one entry per CDR3 protein. The authors' filters were not applied to this entry. In the table there are approximately 400,000 distinct CDR3 sequences, about a quarter of which are singletons. This CDR3 is built from 17 residues. Germline loops: CDR1 LNHDA, CDR2 SQIVND (reference sequence). The trim removed 4 bases at V and 0 bases at J, leaving 9 bases unmatched. Indicated time point: persistent/refractory GD, antithyroid drugs over 5 years with positive TRAb. TCR sequences were obtained from RNA taken from PBMCs. The study's findings and limits: Sharing of public clonotypes was greater in persistent patients (about 2,700) than in new patients (966). Samples came from peripheral blood alone, without thyroid tissue.

Turning to this clonotype: Its matching antigen is unknown.

The chain combines TRBV19 with TRBJ1-2; 9 bases agree with TRBD1. This TCR was sampled from a female donor with Graves disease. Material: peripheral blood mononuclear cells (PBMCs), obtained when the disease was refractory, from a patient treated with antithyroid drugs. CDR3 amino acids: CASSSDRGSASNYGYTF. The CDR3 DNA sequence: TGTGCCAGTAGTAGCGACAGGGGGTCTGCTTCTAACTATGGCTACACCTTC.